This T cell receptor beta chain was sequenced in a study of cytomegalovirus exposure and HLA in healthy donors. This CDR3 is built from 15 residues. CDR1 is LGHNA and CDR2 is YSLEER in the germline V gene. V was shortened by 2 bases and J by 4 bases, with 9 bases between the two germline ends. The PCR had 60 Vbeta and 13 Jbeta primers. Repertoires were generated with immunoSEQ multiplex PCR, while TCRdb's copy carries only in-frame clones and drops some. The table includes about 160,000 clones, 60% to 80% detected once. The sequenced material came from PBMCs. The V gene is TRBV4-3, the J gene TRBJ1-6; no definite D call. The source of this sequence is a man aged 55 to 69 in good health and CMV-seronegative. Here the CDR3 reads CASSQSTQYNSPLHF. Here the CDR3 DNA reads TGCGCCAGCAGCCAATCGACACAGTATAATTCACCCCTCCACTTT.